The 27 T cell receptor beta chains below were found in one sample sequenced in a study of Graves' ophthalmopathy and Graves' hyperthyroidism. TCR beta CDR3 amplification used RNA transcripts. Amplification began with first-round RT-PCR using HTBI primers, then second-round multiplex PCR was performed. TCRdb passed the multiplex PCR reads through MiXCR, listing each CDR3 protein once. The sample includes 1 million to 1.3 million distinct CDR3 sequences, about 36% seen only once; the top ten take around 10%. Sequenced: peripheral blood or thyroid tissue (not recorded which). The receptor set was obtained from an adult man with Graves' hyperthyroidism.

A few counts support this clonotype. This sequence joins TRBV3-1 and TRBJ2-5; 11 positions match TRBD2. The V and J ends lost 3 bases and 3 bases, in that order; junction bases with no gene match: 3. Germline loops: CDR1 LGHDT, CDR2 YNNKEL (reference sequence). The CDR3 extends over 15 amino acids. The CDR3 region is CASSHLTSGEETQYF. CDR3 DNA sequence: TGTGCCAGCAGCCACCTGACTAGCGGGGAAGAGACCCAGTACTTC.

This clonotype appeared many times. The chain is built from TRBV10-2 and TRBJ1-1; D gene uncertain. Germline assignment: CDR1 WSHSY and CDR2 SAAADI. The CDR3 is 12 residues long. The V gene lost 8 bases and the J gene lost 2 bases, with 9 bases spanning the gap. The CDR3 nucleotides are TGCGCCAGCCGGTCGGGAAACACTGAAGCTTTCTTT. Protein: CASRSGNTEAFF.

This chain connects TRBV29-1 to TRBJ2-3; D unclear. Trimming pared 6 bases from V and 1 base from J, leaving 11 bases between. CDR1 is SQVTM and CDR2 is ANQGSEA in the germline V gene. The CDR3 is 13 residues long. The CDR3 protein is CSVQNGGTDTQYF. The CDR3 region has the DNA TGCAGCGTCCAGAATGGAGGCACAGATACGCAGTATTTT.

This clonotype was counted a few times. The rearrangement joins TRBV3-1 to TRBJ2-7, with TRBD2 identical over 12 bases. The junction had 3 bases not matched to a gene; V was cut back by 5 bases and J by 1 base. This CDR3 has 15 residues. CDR1 is LGHDT, CDR2 YNNKEL, per germline (reference sequence). The CDR3 bases are TGTGCCAGCAGCACGACTAGCGGGAGTTCCTACGAGCAGTACTTC. Its protein is CASSTTSGSSYEQYF.

The gene calls are TRBV2 and TRBJ1-2; D gene uncertain. The CDR3 loop spans 12 amino acids. The V end was cut by 6 bases, the J end by 4 bases, with 9 bases between. Germline CDR1 and CDR2: SNHLY and FYNNEI. The CDR3 region has the DNA TGTGCCAGCAGACGGGAGCTCTATGGCTACACCTTC. It is translated as CASRRELYGYTF.

This clonotype was found many times. V usage is TRBV7-9 and J usage is TRBJ1-1, with unresolved D. Trimming stripped 1 base from V and 11 bases from J, with 11 bases between. The CDR3 spans 12 residues. Per the germline V gene, CDR1 is SEHNR and CDR2 is FQNEAQ (reference sequence). The CDR3 nucleotides read TGTGCCAGCAGCTTAGAATTGGTCGGCGCTTTCTTT. Encoded protein: CASSLELVGAFF.

This clonotype showed up just a few times. The V and J genes are TRBV4-3 and TRBJ2-5, with 11 positions matching TRBD1. The V segment lost 8 bases and the J segment 1 base; nucleotides outside the gene matches: 9. Germline CDR1 and CDR2: LGHNA and YSLEER. The CDR3 contains 16 residues. CDR3 DNA: TGCGCCAGCGCCACCACGGGGACAGGGGGCCAAGAGACCCAGTACTTC. The encoded protein is CASATTGTGGQETQYF.

The sample holds many counts of this clonotype. The chain uses TRBV19 and TRBJ2-2; D unresolved. The CDR3 length is 11 residues. V lost 7 bases and J lost 4, with 4 bases in between. Looked up from germline, CDR1 is LNHDA and CDR2 is SQIVND (reference sequence). The CDR3: CASMSTGELFF. DNA for the CDR3: TGTGCCAGTATGTCCACCGGGGAGCTGTTTTTT.

The chain employs TRBV7-9 and TRBJ1-1, with 7 bases identical to TRBD1. This CDR3 region has 14 residues. V was clipped by 6 bases and J by 2 bases; unmatched bases: 6. Germline V gives CDR1 SEHNR, CDR2 FQNEAQ (reference sequence). This CDR3 reads CASRAGTVNTEAFF. The CDR3 region has the DNA TGTGCCAGCAGAGCCGGGACAGTTAACACTGAAGCTTTCTTT.

This clonotype was found a few times. The chain carries TRBV14 and TRBJ1-2; a possible D gene is TRBD1 (5 bases). CDR1 is SGHDN and CDR2 is FVKESK in the germline V gene. CDR3 size: 15 residues. Trimming pared 1 base from V and 4 bases from J, leaving 13 bases between. In DNA form, the CDR3 reads TGTGCCAGCAGCCAAGTTAGGGGACCTACCTATGGCTACACCTTC. This sequence encodes CASSQVRGPTYGYTF.

This sequence joins TRBV29-1 and TRBJ2-5; D is possibly TRBD2 (6 bases). Germline CDR1 reads SQVTM; CDR2 reads ANQGSEA. The CDR3 is 13 residues long. V shed 6 bases and J shed 5 bases, with 16 bases lying between them. This CDR3 is CSVPKRVRETQYF. CDR3 nucleotide sequence: TGCAGCGTACCAAAGCGGGTGAGGGAGACCCAGTACTTC. The full variable domain, its missing parts supplied by reference TRBV29-1 and TRBJ2-5, is SAVISQKPSRDICQRGTSLTIQCQVDSQVTMMFWYRQQPGQSLTLIATANQGSEATYESGFVIDKFPISRPNLTFSTLTVSNMSPEDSSIYLCSVPKRVRETQYFGPGTRLLVL.

This clonotype has at least ten counts. This chain connects TRBV10-3 to TRBJ1-2; D remains unclear. The CDR3 has 17 residues. Germline CDR1 is ENHRY and CDR2 is SYGVKD. The germline V and J ends were trimmed by 0 bases and 3 bases, with 17 bases remaining between them. The CDR3 here is CAISESGKDQKYYGYTF. The CDR3 DNA reads as TGTGCCATCAGTGAGTCGGGAAAGGACCAGAAATACTATGGCTACACCTTC.

This clonotype occurred a few times. This rearrangement joins TRBV30 to TRBJ1-1; no clear D gene. The V gene lost 0 bases and the J gene lost 7 bases, with 3 bases spanning the gap. From germline, CDR1 is GTSNPN and CDR2 SVGIG (reference sequence). CDR3 length: 10 residues. The CDR3 spells CAWSVNEAFF. CDR3 nucleotides: TGTGCCTGGAGTGTCAATGAAGCTTTCTTT. Full variable domain (outside the CDR3, taken from reference TRBV30 and TRBJ1-1): SQTIHQWPATLVQPVGSPLSLECTVEGTSNPNLYWYRQAAGRGLQLLFYSVGIGQISSEVPQNLSASRPQDRQFILSSKKLLLSDSGFYLCAWSVNEAFFGQGTRLTVV.

CDR3 region: CASSSRDFKETQYF. The CDR3 bases are TGTGCCAGCAGCTCCCGGGACTTTAAAGAGACCCAGTACTTC. The chain has TRBV9 and TRBJ2-5; D might be TRBD2 (6 bases). CDR1 SGDLS and CDR2 YYNGEE come from the germline V gene. Trimming removed 4 bases at V and 3 bases at J, with 13 bases between. This CDR3 contains 14 residues. Using reference TRBV9 and TRBJ2-5 for the parts outside the CDR3, the full variable domain is DSGVTQTPKHLITATGQRVTLRCSPRSGDLSVYWYQQSLDQGLQFLIQYYNGEERAKGNILERFSAQQFPDLHSELNLSSLELGDSALYFCASSSRDFKETQYFGPGTRLLVL.

This clonotype appeared many times. V usage is TRBV9 and J usage is TRBJ1-1; D call uncertain. The CDR3 is 15 residues long. The ends were cut back, 0 bases at V and 10 bases at J, with 19 bases in the middle. The germline V gene encodes CDR1 SGDLS and CDR2 YYNGEE. CDR3 nucleotide sequence: TGTGCCAGCAGCGTAGCTTCATCGGAGGCCGGAGTAGCTTTCTTT. Translating it yields CASSVASSEAGVAFF.

The chain links TRBV4-3 to TRBJ1-6, with D uncertain. V dropped 5 bases and J dropped 10 bases, with 15 bases sitting between them. The CDR3 runs 14 residues. Germline CDR1 is LGHNA and CDR2 is YSLEER. The CDR3 DNA reads TGCGCCAGCAGCGTAGACTGGGTGGAATCACCCCTCCACTTT. As protein: CASSVDWVESPLHF.

This clonotype came up many times. This rearrangement joins TRBV14 to TRBJ1-2; no definite D call. The CDR3 is made up of 15 amino acids. Germline V gene sequence: CDR1 SGHDN, CDR2 FVKESK. With 4 bases removed from V and 7 bases from J, the gap between germline ends came to 19 bases. The CDR3 bases are TGTGCCAGCAGCCTTAGGACGGGAGCCGAATCTGGCTACACCTTC. Amino acids: CASSLRTGAESGYTF.

A remark on this clonotype: Likely a read error: the CDR3 ends without its conserved phenylalanine or tryptophan. The CDR3 loop is CASSSRVGRNYGYTS. The CDR3 coding sequence is TGTGCCAGCAGCTCCCGTGTGGGAAGGAACTATGGCTACACCTCC. J is TRBJ1-2 and V is TRBV7-8; no definite D call. Trimming removed 4 bases at V and 2 bases at J, with 14 bases between. Germline loops: CDR1 SGHVS, CDR2 FQNEAQ. The CDR3 contains 15 residues.

This clonotype was seen ten or more times. The V call is TRBV19, the J call TRBJ1-2; tentatively, D is TRBD1 (5 bases). The CDR3 has 13 residues. Germline V lookup: CDR1 LNHDA, CDR2 SQIVND (reference sequence). V was cut by 3 bases and J by 9 bases, with 14 bases left in between. The CDR3 DNA follows: TGTGCCAGTAGTATGAACCGGGACCACAGCTACACCTTC. As protein: CASSMNRDHSYTF.

The rearrangement joins TRBV7-2 to TRBJ1-5, with D perhaps matching TRBD1 (6 bases). From germline, CDR1 is SGHTA and CDR2 FQGNSA. Deletions cut 0 bases from V and 8 bases from J, with 20 bases between. The CDR3 sequence is 17 residues long. The CDR3, as DNA: TGTGCCAGCAGCTTAGCGCCCCGGGGGCCTTCCAGCGAGCCCCAGCATTTT. Protein sequence: CASSLAPRGPSSEPQHF.

The table lists this clonotype with a few counts. This rearrangement joins TRBV4-2 to TRBJ2-7; D gene unclear. Germline V lookup: CDR1 LGHNA, CDR2 YNFKEQ. This CDR3 region has 15 residues. Trimming stripped 5 bases from V and 3 bases from J, with 17 bases between. The CDR3, as DNA: TGTGCCAGCAGCTTAGGATTGGGCGGCAGCTACGAGCAGTACTTC. Amino acids: CASSLGLGGSYEQYF.

This chain links TRBV2 with TRBJ2-7; D is perhaps TRBD1 (6 bases). CDR3 length: 14 amino acids. Between the trimmed V and J ends, which lost 3 bases and 6 bases, there was a span of 15 bases. CDR1 SNHLY and CDR2 FYNNEI come from the germline V gene. CDR3 sequence reads: CASSERTANTEQYF. Here the CDR3 DNA reads TGTGCCAGCAGTGAGAGGACAGCGAACACCGAGCAGTACTTC.

This clonotype was recorded many times. The CDR3 sequence is CSARVLGRQETQYF. DNA of the CDR3: TGCAGTGCTAGAGTTCTAGGTAGACAAGAGACCCAGTACTTC. The chain has TRBV20-1 and TRBJ2-5, with D unclear. Germline V lookup: CDR1 DFQATT, CDR2 SNEGSKA (reference sequence). The CDR3 length is 14 residues. V was clipped by 1 base and J by 2 bases, with 11 bases between them.

This clonotype was detected a few times. The chain employs TRBV20-1 and TRBJ1-1; 7 bases match TRBD1. Germline CDR1 reads DFQATT; CDR2 reads SNEGSKA (reference sequence). CDR3 length: 12 residues. In DNA form, the CDR3 reads TGCATTCCGGGACAGATGAACACTGAAGCTTTCTTT. Residues: CIPGQMNTEAFF.

This clonotype appeared many times. The V gene is TRBV25-1, the J gene TRBJ1-3, with 7 bases identical to TRBD1. Germline V CDR1 and CDR2: MGHDK, SYGVNS. The CDR3 totals 16 residues. The V gene end was trimmed by 6 bases and the J gene end by 1 base; junction bases not matched to a gene: 9. DNA for the CDR3: TGTGCCAGCAGCCCCCAGGGGGTTGGTTCTGGAAACACCATATATTTT. Residues: CASSPQGVGSGNTIYF. The variable domain in full, completed from reference TRBV25-1 and TRBJ1-3, reads EADIYQTPRYLVIGTGKKITLECSQTMGHDKMYWYQQDPGMELHLIHYSYGVNSTEKGDLSSESTVSRIRTEHFPLTLESARPSHTSQYLCASSPQGVGSGNTIYFGEGSWLTVV.

The chain joins TRBV20-1 to TRBJ1-4, with TRBD1 matching over 10 bases. Germline V gene data show CDR1 as DFQATT and CDR2 as SNEGSKA (reference sequence). Losses at the gene ends were 3 bases for V and 7 bases for J; bases not matched to a gene: 5. The CDR3 has 14 residues. The CDR3 region has the DNA TGCAGTGCTAGTGCGGGACAGGGGCCTGAAAAACTGTTTTTT. Translated, it gives CSASAGQGPEKLFF.

This clonotype was seen many times. V is TRBV4-3 and J is TRBJ1-5; TRBD1 agrees at 7 bases. Per germline, CDR1 LGHNA and CDR2 YSLEER. J lost 3 bases, V lost 4 bases, and 3 bases had no gene match. The CDR3 runs to 14 residues. The CDR3 region has the DNA TGCGCCAGCAGCCGCGGGACAGACAATCAGCCCCAGCATTTT. It specifies CASSRGTDNQPQHF.